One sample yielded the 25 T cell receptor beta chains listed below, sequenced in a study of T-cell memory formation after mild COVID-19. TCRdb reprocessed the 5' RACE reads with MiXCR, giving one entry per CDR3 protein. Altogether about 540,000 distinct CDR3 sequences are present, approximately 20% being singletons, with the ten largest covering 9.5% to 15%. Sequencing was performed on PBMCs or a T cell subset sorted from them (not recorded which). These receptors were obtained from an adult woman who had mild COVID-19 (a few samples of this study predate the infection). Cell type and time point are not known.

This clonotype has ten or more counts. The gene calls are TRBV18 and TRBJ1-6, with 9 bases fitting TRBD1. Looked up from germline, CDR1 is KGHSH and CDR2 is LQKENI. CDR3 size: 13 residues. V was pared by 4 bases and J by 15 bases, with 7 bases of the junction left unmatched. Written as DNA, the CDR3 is TGTGCCAGCTCACGGGACAGGGATCTTGTCCTCCACTTT. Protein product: CASSRDRDLVLHF.

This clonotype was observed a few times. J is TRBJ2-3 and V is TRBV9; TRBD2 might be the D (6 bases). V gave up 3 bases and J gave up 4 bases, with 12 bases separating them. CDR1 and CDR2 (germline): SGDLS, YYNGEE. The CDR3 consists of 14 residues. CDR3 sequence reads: CASSALGEADTQYF. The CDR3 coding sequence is TGTGCCAGCAGCGCCCTAGGGGAGGCAGATACGCAGTATTTT.

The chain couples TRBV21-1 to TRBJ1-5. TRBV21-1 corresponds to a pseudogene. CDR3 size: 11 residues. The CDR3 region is CARQGNQPQHF. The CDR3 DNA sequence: TGTGCGCGTCAGGGCAATCAGCCCCAGCATTTT.

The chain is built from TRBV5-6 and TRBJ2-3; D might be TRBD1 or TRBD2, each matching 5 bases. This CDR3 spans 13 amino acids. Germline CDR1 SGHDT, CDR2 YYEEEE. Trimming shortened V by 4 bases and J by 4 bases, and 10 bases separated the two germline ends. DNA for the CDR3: TGTGCCAGCAGCGCCGTGGGGGCAGATACGCAGTATTTT. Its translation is CASSAVGADTQYF.

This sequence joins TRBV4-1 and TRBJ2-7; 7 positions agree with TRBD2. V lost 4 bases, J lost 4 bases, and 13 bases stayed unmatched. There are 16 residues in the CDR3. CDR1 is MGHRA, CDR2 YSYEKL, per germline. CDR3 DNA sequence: TGCGCCAGCAGCCCGATGGGGCGGGGGAGAACTTACGAGCAGTACTTC. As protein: CASSPMGRGRTYEQYF.

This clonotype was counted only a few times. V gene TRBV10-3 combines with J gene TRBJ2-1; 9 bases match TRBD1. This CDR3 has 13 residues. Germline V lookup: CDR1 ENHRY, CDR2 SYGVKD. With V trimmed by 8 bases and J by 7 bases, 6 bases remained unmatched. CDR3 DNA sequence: TGTGCCATCGGGGACAGGGAAATTAATGAGCAGTTCTTC. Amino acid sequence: CAIGDREINEQFF.

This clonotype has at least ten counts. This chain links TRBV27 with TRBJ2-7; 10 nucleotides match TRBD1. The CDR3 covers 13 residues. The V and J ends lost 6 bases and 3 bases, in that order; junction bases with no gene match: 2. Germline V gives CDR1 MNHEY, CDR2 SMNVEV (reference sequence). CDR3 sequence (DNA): TGTGCCAGCAGCCGGGACAGGGGCTACGAGCAGTACTTC. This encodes CASSRDRGYEQYF.

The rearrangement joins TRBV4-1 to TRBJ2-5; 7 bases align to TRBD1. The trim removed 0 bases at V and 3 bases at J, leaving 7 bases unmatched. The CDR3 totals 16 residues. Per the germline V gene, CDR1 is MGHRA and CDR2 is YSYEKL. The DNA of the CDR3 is TGCGCCAGCAGCCAAGATCTGACAGGGCTAGAAGAGACCCAGTACTTC. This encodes CASSQDLTGLEETQYF.

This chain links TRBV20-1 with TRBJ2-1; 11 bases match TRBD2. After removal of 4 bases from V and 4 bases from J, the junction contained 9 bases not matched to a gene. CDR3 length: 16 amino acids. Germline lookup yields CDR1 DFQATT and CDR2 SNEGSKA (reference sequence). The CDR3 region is CSANNPGLAGYNEQFF. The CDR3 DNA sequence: TGCAGTGCTAACAACCCAGGACTAGCGGGTTACAATGAGCAGTTCTTC.

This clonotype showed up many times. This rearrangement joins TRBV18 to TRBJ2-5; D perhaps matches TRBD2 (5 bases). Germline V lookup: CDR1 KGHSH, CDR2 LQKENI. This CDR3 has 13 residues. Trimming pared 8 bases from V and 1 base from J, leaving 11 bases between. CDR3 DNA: TGTGCCAGCAGCCCCGGGGTCCAAGAGACCCAGTACTTC. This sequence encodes CASSPGVQETQYF.

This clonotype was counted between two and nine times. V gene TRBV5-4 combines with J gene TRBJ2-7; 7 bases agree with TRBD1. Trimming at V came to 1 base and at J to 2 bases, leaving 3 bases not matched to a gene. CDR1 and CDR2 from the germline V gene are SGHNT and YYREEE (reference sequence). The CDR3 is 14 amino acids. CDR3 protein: CASSLYQGAYEQYF. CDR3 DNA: TGTGCCAGCAGCTTGTATCAGGGGGCCTACGAGCAGTACTTC.

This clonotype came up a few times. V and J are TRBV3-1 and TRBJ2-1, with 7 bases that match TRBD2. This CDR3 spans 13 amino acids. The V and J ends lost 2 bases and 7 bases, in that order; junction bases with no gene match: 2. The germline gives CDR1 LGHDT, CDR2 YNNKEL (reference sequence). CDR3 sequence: CASSQLLANEQFF. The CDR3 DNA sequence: TGTGCCAGCAGCCAATTACTAGCGAATGAGCAGTTCTTC.

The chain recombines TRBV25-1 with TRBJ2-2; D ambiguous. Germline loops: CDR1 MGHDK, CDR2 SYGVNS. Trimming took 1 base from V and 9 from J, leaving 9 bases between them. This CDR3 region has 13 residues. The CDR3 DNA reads TGTGCCAGCAGTGAATTGAAGGGCCGGGAGCTGTTTTTT. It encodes CASSELKGRELFF.

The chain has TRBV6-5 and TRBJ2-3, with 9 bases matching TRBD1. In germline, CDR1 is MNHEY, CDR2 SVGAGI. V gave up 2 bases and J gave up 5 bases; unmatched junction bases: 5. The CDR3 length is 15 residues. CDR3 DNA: TGTGCCAGCAGTTACGGGACAGGGTCCCGAGATACGCAGTATTTT. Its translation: CASSYGTGSRDTQYF.

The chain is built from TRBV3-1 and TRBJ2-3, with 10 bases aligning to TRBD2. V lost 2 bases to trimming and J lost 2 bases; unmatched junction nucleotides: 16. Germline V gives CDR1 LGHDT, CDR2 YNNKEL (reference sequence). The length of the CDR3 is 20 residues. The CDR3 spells CASSQKALRMSGGDTDTQYF. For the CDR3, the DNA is TGTGCCAGCAGCCAAAAAGCCCTACGGATGAGCGGGGGGGACACAGATACGCAGTATTTT.

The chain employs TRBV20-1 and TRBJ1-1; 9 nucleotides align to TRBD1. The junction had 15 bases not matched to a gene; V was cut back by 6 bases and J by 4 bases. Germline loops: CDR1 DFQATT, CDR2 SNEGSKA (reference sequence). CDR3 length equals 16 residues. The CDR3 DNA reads TGCAGTGCCCGACCGGACAGGGGCGGGTTTGGCACTGAAGCTTTCTTT. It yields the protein CSARPDRGGFGTEAFF.

CDR3 residues: CASSVGPGNNEQFF. The CDR3 DNA reads TGTGCCAGCAGCGTAGGCCCAGGCAACAATGAGCAGTTCTTC. This chain uses TRBV9 with TRBJ2-1, with no clear D. The germline V and J ends were trimmed by 0 bases and 5 bases, with 9 bases remaining between them. Germline V CDR1 and CDR2: SGDLS, YYNGEE. The CDR3 sequence is 14 residues long. The full variable domain, in which reference TRBV9 and TRBJ2-1 provide the parts outside the CDR3, is DSGVTQTPKHLITATGQRVTLRCSPRSGDLSVYWYQQSLDQGLQFLIQYYNGEERAKGNILERFSAQQFPDLHSELNLSSLELGDSALYFCASSVGPGNNEQFFGPGTRLTVL.

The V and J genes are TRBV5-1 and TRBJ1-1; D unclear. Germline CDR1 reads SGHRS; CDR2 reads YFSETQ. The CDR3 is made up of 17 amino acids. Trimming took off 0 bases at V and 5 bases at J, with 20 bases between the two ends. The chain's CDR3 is CASSLGSGFLRHTEAFF. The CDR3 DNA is TGCGCCAGCAGCTTGGGTTCAGGTTTTCTCAGGCATACTGAAGCTTTCTTT.

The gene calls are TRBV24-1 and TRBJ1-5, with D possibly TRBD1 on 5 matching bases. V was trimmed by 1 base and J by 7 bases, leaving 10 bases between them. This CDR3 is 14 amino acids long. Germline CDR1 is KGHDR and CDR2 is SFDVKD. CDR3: CATSDFSSGQPQHF. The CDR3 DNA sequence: TGTGCCACCAGTGATTTTAGTTCAGGGCAGCCCCAGCATTTT.

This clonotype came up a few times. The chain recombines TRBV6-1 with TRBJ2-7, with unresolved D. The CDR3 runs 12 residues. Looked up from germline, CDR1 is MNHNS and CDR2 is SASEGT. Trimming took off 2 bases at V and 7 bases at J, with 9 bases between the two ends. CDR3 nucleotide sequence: TGTGCCAGCAGTGAAACGGCTCTTGAGCAGTACTTC. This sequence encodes CASSETALEQYF.

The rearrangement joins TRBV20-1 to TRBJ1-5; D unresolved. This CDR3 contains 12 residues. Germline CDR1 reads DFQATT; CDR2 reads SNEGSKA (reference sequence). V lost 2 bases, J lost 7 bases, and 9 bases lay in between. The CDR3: CSARLVGQPQHF. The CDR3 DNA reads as TGCAGTGCTAGATTGGTTGGCCAGCCCCAGCATTTT.

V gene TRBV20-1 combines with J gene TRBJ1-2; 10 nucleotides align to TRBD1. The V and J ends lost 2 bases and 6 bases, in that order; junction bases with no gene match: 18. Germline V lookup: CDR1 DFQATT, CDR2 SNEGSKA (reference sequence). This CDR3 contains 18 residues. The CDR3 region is CSARPLFRDRGPGDGYTF. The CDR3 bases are TGCAGTGCTAGACCTCTCTTCCGGGACAGGGGTCCAGGGGATGGCTACACCTTC.

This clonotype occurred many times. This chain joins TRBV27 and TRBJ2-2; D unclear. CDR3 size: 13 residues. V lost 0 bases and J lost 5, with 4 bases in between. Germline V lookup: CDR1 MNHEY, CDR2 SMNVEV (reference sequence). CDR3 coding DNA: TGTGCCAGCAGTTTATCGTCGACCGGGGAGCTGTTTTTT. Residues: CASSLSSTGELFF.

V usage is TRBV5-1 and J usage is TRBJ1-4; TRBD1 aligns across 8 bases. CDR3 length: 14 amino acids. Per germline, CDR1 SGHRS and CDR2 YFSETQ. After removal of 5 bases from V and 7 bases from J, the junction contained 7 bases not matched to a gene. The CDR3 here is CASRRDRGGEKLFF. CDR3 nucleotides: TGCGCCAGCAGACGTGACAGGGGTGGTGAAAAACTGTTTTTT.

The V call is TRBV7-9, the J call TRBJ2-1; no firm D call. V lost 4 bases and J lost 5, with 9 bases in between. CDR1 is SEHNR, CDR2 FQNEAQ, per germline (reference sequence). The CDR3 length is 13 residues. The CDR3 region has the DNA TGTGCCAGCAGCTCCTCGACTCACAATGAGCAGTTCTTC. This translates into CASSSSTHNEQFF.